The rows below give T cell receptor beta chains drawn from one sample of a study of shared clonotypes between healthy human individuals. TCRdb's table, derived via immunoSEQ multiplex PCR, lists solely in-frame clones and lacks some. The sample shows hundreds of thousands of clones, roughly 80% of them seen only once. Specimen: PBMCs. The receptors stem from a middle-aged woman in good health. Some clones in this sample may be carry-over from other donors' samples. Each CDR3 is given with its conserved first and last residue. D genes are given only for firm matches. The listing skips clone size in some rows; elsewhere it reads once, few, many or a size class.

>TRBD2|-|TRBV5-4|TRBJ2-2
CASSLISGVNTGELFF
TGTGCCAGCAGCTTGATTAGCGGGGTGAACACCGGGGAGCTGTTTTTT
>-|-|TRBV6-5|TRBJ2-3
CASRRGRSTDTQYF
TGTGCCAGCAGGCGGGGGCGTAGCACAGATACGCAGTATTTT
>-|once|TRBV21-1|TRBJ2-5
CASSPKRGLADQETQYF
TGTGCCAGCAGCCCAAAGAGGGGACTAGCGGACCAAGAGACCCAGTACTTC
>TRBD2|-|TRBV28|TRBJ2-7
CASSFSGRAYEQYF
TGTGCCAGCAGTTTCAGCGGGAGGGCCTACGAGCAGTACTTC
>-|-|TRBV7-2|TRBJ2-1
CASSLFDEQFF
TGTGCCAGCAGCTTATTTGATGAGCAGTTCTTC
>-|-|TRBV14|TRBJ2-2
CASSQVVSGELFF
TGTGCCAGCAGCCAAGTTGTATCCGGGGAGCTGTTTTTT
>TRBD1|-|TRBV2|TRBJ2-7
CASRGTGAHEQYF
TGTGCCAGCAGGGGGACAGGGGCCCACGAGCAGTACTTC
>-|once|TRBV5-1|TRBJ1-3
CASSLALDGNTIYF
TGCGCCAGCAGCTTGGCTTTGGATGGAAACACCATATATTTT
>-|-|TRBV7-9|TRBJ2-7
CASSASTVSYEQYF
TGTGCCAGCAGCGCCTCCACAGTATCCTACGAGCAGTACTTC
>-|-|TRBV19|TRBJ1-2
CASSRSGWNGYTF
TGTGCCAGTAGCAGGAGTGGATGGAATGGCTACACCTTC
>-|-|TRBV7-9|TRBJ1-2
CASSLQGDEGYTF
TGTGCCAGCAGCTTGCAAGGTGACGAGGGCTACACCTTC
>-|many|TRBV4-3|TRBJ2-7
CASSRLRGQGSYEQYF
TGCGCCAGCAGCCGCCTACGTGGGCAGGGGTCCTACGAGCAGTACTTC
>-|-|TRBV6-1|TRBJ1-5
CASSVDRNQPQHF
TGTGCCAGCAGTGTCGACAGGAATCAGCCCCAGCATTTT
>-|-|TRBV19|TRBJ1-3
CASSKPGGGNTIYF
TGTGCCAGTAGTAAACCCGGCGGGGGAAACACCATATATTTT
>-|-|TRBV7-2|TRBJ2-5
CASSFGRLETQYF
TGTGCCAGCAGCTTCGGACGCCTAGAGACCCAGTACTTC
>TRBD2|-|TRBV13|TRBJ2-1
CASTLGSGSYNEQFF
TGTGCCAGCACCCTGGGTAGCGGGAGTTACAATGAGCAGTTCTTC
>TRBD2|-|TRBV7-8|TRBJ2-1
CASSPLGLAGASEQFF
TGTGCCAGCAGCCCCCTGGGGCTAGCGGGAGCTAGTGAGCAGTTCTTC
>-|-|TRBV2|TRBJ1-6
CASRGQRDSPLHF
TGTGCCAGCAGAGGACAGAGAGATTCACCCCTCCACTTT
>TRBD2|-|TRBV5-1|TRBJ2-2
CASSLESASGNAGELFF
TGCGCCAGCAGCTTGGAGTCGGCTAGCGGGAATGCCGGGGAGCTGTTTTTT
>-|-|TRBV19|TRBJ2-1
CASSIDRGTYNEQFF
TGTGCCAGTAGTATAGATCGCGGGACCTACAATGAGCAGTTCTTC
>-|once|TRBV4-1|TRBJ2-3
CASSQEQGVADTQYF
TGCGCCAGCAGCCAAGAACAAGGGGTGGCAGATACGCAGTATTTT
>TRBD1|-|TRBV7-2|TRBJ2-7
CASSSRGQTYEQYF
TGTGCCAGCAGCTCGAGGGGACAGACCTACGAGCAGTACTTC
>-|-|TRBV19|TRBJ2-3
CASSTPGLTDTQYF
TGTGCCAGTAGTACGCCGGGCCTCACAGATACGCAGTATTTT
>TRBD1|-|TRBV18|TRBJ2-7
CASSNGGQGRNEQYF
TGTGCCAGCTCCAACGGGGGACAGGGTCGGAACGAGCAGTACTTC
>-|-|TRBV25-1|TRBJ2-7
CASSAQGTPEQYF
TGTGCCAGCAGTGCCCAAGGGACCCCCGAGCAGTACTTC
>-|-|TRBV7-2|TRBJ2-5
CASSAPEGETQYF
TGTGCCAGCAGCGCCCCTGAGGGGGAGACCCAGTACTTC